Below, 13 T cell receptor beta chains from the same sample are listed, as sequenced in a study of identifying expanded T cells in peripheral blood. Using immunoSEQ multiplex PCR, the repertoire was profiled, and TCRdb retains in-frame clones only, with some absent. This sample has 120,000 or so clones, with 75% to 90% found just once. Material: blood. All receptors come from a person aged 18 to 70 in good health.

There are a few counts of this clone. The chain recombines TRBV27 with TRBJ2-7; 8 nucleotides agree with TRBD1. The J segment lost 1 base and the V segment lost 7 bases, leaving 6 bases of the junction unmatched. The CDR3 length is 14 residues. Germline V gene sequence: CDR1 MNHEY, CDR2 SMNVEV (reference sequence). Here the CDR3 DNA reads TGTGCCAGCAAGGACAGGGAGTTATCCTACGAGCAGTACTTC. Protein product: CASKDRELSYEQYF.

CDR3 amino acids: CASRPRGQGALGANVLTF. CDR3 bases: TGTGCCAGCAGACCCAGGGGGCAAGGAGCTCTGGGGGCCAACGTCCTGACTTTC. This chain uses TRBV2 with TRBJ2-6, with 8 bases matching TRBD1. CDR1 and CDR2 (germline): SNHLY, FYNNEI. Trimming cost V 6 bases and J 4 bases; bases outside gene matches: 14. CDR3 length: 18 residues.

The gene calls are TRBV6-1 and TRBJ1-1; D is possibly TRBD1 (5 bases). The V gene's germline CDR1 is MNHNS and CDR2 SASEGT. Trimming stripped 8 bases from V and 3 bases from J, with 10 bases between. The CDR3 runs to 12 residues. CDR3 DNA: TGTGCCAGCGAGGGGTGGGACACTGAAGCTTTCTTT. Its translation: CASEGWDTEAFF.

The chain couples TRBV28 to TRBJ1-2; D might be TRBD1 (5 bases). Germline V lookup: CDR1 MDHEN, CDR2 SYDVKM. The CDR3 is made up of 13 amino acids. Deletions cut 9 bases from V and 0 bases from J, with 11 bases between. CDR3 nucleotide sequence: TGTGCCAGTGGGACTGCAGCTAACTATGGCTACACCTTC. This translates into CASGTAANYGYTF.

This clone was counted only a few times. The J gene is TRBJ2-5, the V gene TRBV6-1; no definite D call. CDR1 is MNHNS, CDR2 SASEGT, per germline. This CDR3 comprises 14 residues. V lost 2 bases, J lost 5 bases, and 12 bases lay in between. The CDR3 region has the DNA TGTGCCAGCAGTGAAAGTCGCGGCCGGGAGACCCAGTACTTC. Protein: CASSESRGRETQYF.

The chain recombines TRBV5-1 with TRBJ1-1, with 11 bases identical to TRBD1. CDR1 is SGHRS and CDR2 is YFSETQ in the germline V gene. The ends lost 5 bases at V and 4 bases at J; junction bases unmatched: 10. The CDR3 loop spans 16 amino acids. The CDR3 coding sequence is TGCGCCAGCAGTCCGAACCCGGGACAGGGGGGCACTGAAGCTTTCTTT. The encoded protein is CASSPNPGQGGTEAFF.

The chain joins TRBV10-3 to TRBJ2-7; the D gene is possibly TRBD1 (6 bases). V lost 0 bases to trimming and J lost 0 bases, with 12 bases between them. CDR3 length equals 16 residues. Germline CDR1 is ENHRY and CDR2 is SYGVKD. CDR3 coding DNA: TGTGCCATCAGTGAGTCTGGGACAAAGCACTCCTACGAGCAGTACTTC. The encoded protein is CAISESGTKHSYEQYF.

The chain is built from TRBV18 and TRBJ1-2; TRBD1 agrees at 7 bases. The CDR3 runs to 13 residues. V shed 6 bases, J shed 6 bases, and the junction held 7 bases outside the gene matches. Germline V gene sequence: CDR1 KGHSH, CDR2 LQKENI. The CDR3 DNA sequence: TGTGCCAGCTCCATAAGAGGGGGCGATGGCTACACCTTC. Its translation is CASSIRGGDGYTF.

The chain links TRBV29-1 to TRBJ2-4, with D uncertain. Trimming left V 6 bases short and J 0 bases short, with 15 bases between. This CDR3 spans 15 amino acids. Germline CDR1 is SQVTM and CDR2 is ANQGSEA. CDR3 in DNA: TGCAGCGTCGACGATCCCCGAGAAGCCAAAAACATTCAGTACTTC. It translates to CSVDDPREAKNIQYF.

The CDR3, as DNA: TGTGCCAGCAGTTACTCGTCGGCGTCCAACACTGAAGCTTTCTTT. Translating gives CASSYSSASNTEAFF. The chain uses TRBV6-6 and TRBJ1-1; D uncertain. Per germline, CDR1 MNHNY and CDR2 SVGAGI (reference sequence). The CDR3 spans 15 residues. V lost 0 bases, J lost 2 bases, and 10 bases lay in between.

V and J are TRBV11-2 and TRBJ2-7; 9 bases match TRBD2. The germline CDR1 and CDR2 sequences are SGHAT and FQNNGV. V shed 0 bases and J 5 bases; nucleotides not matched to a gene: 14. CDR3 size: 18 residues. CDR3: CASSLEQVGAGGVDEQYF. The CDR3 bases are TGTGCCAGCAGCTTAGAGCAAGTGGGAGCGGGGGGTGTTGACGAGCAGTACTTC.

This rearrangement joins TRBV9 to TRBJ2-1, with 8 bases aligning to TRBD2. The germline gives CDR1 SGDLS, CDR2 YYNGEE. V dropped 4 bases and J dropped 8; count of bases not matched to a gene: 5. CDR3 length: 13 amino acids. CDR3 region: CASSPDGRDEQFF. CDR3 nucleotides: TGTGCCAGCAGCCCGGACGGGAGGGATGAGCAGTTCTTC.

The chain carries TRBV11-2 and TRBJ2-1; no clear D. CDR1 and CDR2 (germline): SGHAT, FQNNGV. This CDR3 has 15 amino acids. V was pared by 1 base and J by 1 base, with 8 bases between. The DNA of the CDR3 is TGTGCCAGCAGCTTAGGCGAACAGTCCTACAATGAGCAGTTCTTC. It yields the protein CASSLGEQSYNEQFF.